This paragraph reports one TCR beta chain. Antigen: not known. V lost 6 bases, J lost 4 bases, and 6 bases stayed unmatched. This CDR3 has 14 amino acids. Using genomic DNA as the template, TCR beta VDJ and CDR3 profiling was carried out. TCRdb fed the reads into MiXCR, producing one record per CDR3 protein. The sample holds 150,000 to 200,000 distinct CDR3 sequences; about three fifths are singletons and the top ten take approximately 44%. The data belong to a study of CD8+CD57+ T cells in acquired aplastic anemia. About the study: Mean DNA quantity obtained from sorted CD4+ and CD8+ cells was about 3.2 ug.

The study's findings and limits: Patients shared twenty-nine CD8+ CDR3 sequences with controls.

The source material was sorted CD4+, CD8+, or CD8+CD57+ T cells (not recorded which) from PBMCs. The receptor comes from a human donor with severe aplastic anemia or a healthy control (not recorded which). This rearrangement joins TRBV7-1 to TRBJ2-7, with TRBD2 identical over 10 bases. TRBV7-1 falls under the ORF class, with uncertain function. CDR3 sequence: CASSPGLAIYEQYF. CDR3 bases: TGTGCCAGCAGTCCGGGACTAGCGATTTACGAGCAGTACTTC.